These 20 T cell receptor beta chains share one sample of origin, sequenced in a study of T cell clonality in common variable immunodeficiency. Libraries were prepared by immunoSEQ multiplex PCR; TCRdb keeps only in-frame clonotypes and omits some of them. Altogether 50,000 to 70,000 clones were found in the sample, and no singletons occur. Sequencing was carried out using peripheral blood mononuclear cells. These receptors originate from a person between 18 and 75 years old in good health.

This clone has a count of ten or more. The CDR3 is CASSYGPFRDTSPLHF. CDR3 DNA, as far as it was read: TGTGCCAGCAGTTACGGACCATTTCGGGACACTTCACCC. The chain couples TRBV6-2 or TRBV6-3 to TRBJ1-6; TRBD1 is a possible D gene (6 bases). Read coverage stops 3 residues before the CDR3 terminus; the germline J gene supplies the remainder. This CDR3 has 16 residues. Germline V gene data show CDR1 as MNHEY and CDR2 as SVGEGT. V lost 2 bases, J lost 9 bases, and 17 bases lay in between.

There are many counts of this clone. The read terminates 3 residues ahead of where the CDR3 ends, so the germline J gene completes it. This chain joins TRBV9 and TRBJ1-2; 10 bases map to TRBD1. The germline V gene encodes CDR1 SGDLS and CDR2 YYNGEE. The V segment lost 5 bases and the J segment 7 bases; nucleotides outside the gene matches: 14. This CDR3 is built from 16 residues. The covered CDR3 bases are TGTGCCAGCAGTCGTAGGTCGGGACAGGGGCGAGTTGGC. Protein: CASSRRSGQGRVG. In full, the CDR3 reads CASSRRSGQGRVGYTF.

This clone has a count of ten or more. The CDR3 extends 3 residues past the end of the read, so its final part is completed from the germline J gene. The rearrangement links TRBV7-8 to TRBJ2-4, with TRBD2 matching over 8 bases. After removal of 2 bases from V and 0 bases from J, the junction contained 6 bases not matched to a gene. From germline, CDR1 is SGHVS and CDR2 FQNEAQ. The CDR3 runs 17 residues. CDR3 residues: CASSLRSAGVAKNIQYF. The DNA read from the CDR3 is TGTGCCAGCAGCTTACGATCAGCGGGGGTAGCCAAAAACATT.

This clone came up many times. Read sequence stops 3 residues before the CDR3 end, and the germline J gene provides the missing end. The gene calls are TRBV11-1 and TRBJ2-7; 7 bases line up with TRBD2. V gave up 5 bases and J gave up 1 base; unmatched junction bases: 8. The CDR3 consists of 15 residues. Germline CDR1 and CDR2: SGHAT and FQDESV (reference sequence). The sequenced CDR3 bases are TGTGCCAGCAGCGCAAGCGGGGCACTTTCCTACGAG. It codes for CASSASGALSYE. Given in full, the CDR3 is CASSASGALSYEQYF.

This clone was counted ten times or more. The observed sequence ends 3 residues before the CDR3 terminus, with the missing tail filled in from the germline J gene. This rearrangement joins TRBV20-1 to TRBJ2-1, with 13 bases aligning to TRBD2. Trimming removed 0 bases from V and 5 bases from J; junction bases left unmatched: 1. The CDR3 runs 15 residues. CDR1 DFQATT and CDR2 SNEGSKA come from the germline V gene (reference sequence). Incomplete CDR3 DNA: TGCAGTGCTAGAGATGGGACTAGCGGGGACAATGAG. Translating gives CSARDGTSGDNE. The entire CDR3 sequence reads CSARDGTSGDNEQFF.

At least ten counts were recorded for this clone. The read comes to an end 3 residues before the CDR3 does, leaving the germline J gene to fill in the end. The same CDR3 can be traced to other DNA sequences in this sample. The chain is built from TRBV18 and TRBJ2-5, with TRBD1 as a possible D gene (5 bases). Germline loops: CDR1 KGHSH, CDR2 LQKENI. The V end was cut by 0 bases, the J end by 1 base, with 9 bases between. This CDR3 has 15 amino acids. The CDR3 bases that were read are TGTGCCAGCTCACCACCCTGGGGCAGCCAAGAGACC. Translation: CASSPPWGSQET. The CDR3 in full is CASSPPWGSQETQYF. The entire variable domain, with the rest obtained from reference TRBV18 and TRBJ2-5, is as follows: NAGVMQNPRHLVRRRGQEARLRCSPMKGHSHVYWYRQLPEEGLKFMVYLQKENIIDESGMPKERFSAEFPKEGPSILRIQQVVRGDSAAYFCASSPPWGSQETQYFGPGTRLLVL.

This clone was observed at least ten times. The CDR3 spells CASSQDYSGTSSYEQYF. The part of the CDR3 DNA that was read is TGTGCCAGCAGCCAAGATTACTCCGGGACTAGCTCCTACGAG. The V gene is TRBV4-2, the J gene TRBJ2-7; TRBD2 aligns across 8 bases. The DNA ends 3 residues before the CDR3 does, and the rest of the CDR3 is filled in from the germline J gene. This CDR3 spans 17 amino acids. The junction had 7 bases not matched to a gene; V was cut back by 0 bases and J by 0 bases. Germline V CDR1 and CDR2: LGHNA, YNFKEQ.

This clone has at least ten counts. The read is 3 residues too short to cover the CDR3 end, so that end is filled in from the germline J gene. The chain carries TRBV2 and TRBJ2-4; 7 bases agree with TRBD1. The CDR3 contains 13 residues. Germline CDR1 SNHLY, CDR2 FYNNEI. Unmatched junction bases numbered 5, after V lost 5 bases and J lost 7 bases. CDR3 bases read: TGTGCCAGCAGTAGAGGACAGGTTAACATT. Its translation: CASSRGQVNI. The whole CDR3 protein reads CASSRGQVNIQYF.

This clone was seen repeatedly, ten times or more. The read ends 3 residues early relative to the CDR3; the germline J gene fills the gap. The V and J genes are TRBV5-1 and TRBJ1-4; TRBD1 matches 11 bases. The CDR3 loop spans 15 amino acids. V gave up 3 bases and J gave up 8 bases; unmatched junction bases: 6. In germline, CDR1 is SGHRS, CDR2 YFSETQ. The CDR3 reads CASSWTGGPFEKLFF. The CDR3 bases that were read are TGCGCCAGCAGCTGGACAGGGGGCCCGTTCGAAAAA.

The sample holds many counts of this clone. The read is 3 residues too short to cover the CDR3 end, so that end is filled in from the germline J gene. The chain uses TRBV10-3 and TRBJ2-5; weak D call: TRBD2 (5 bases). The CDR3 totals 15 residues. V shed 5 bases and J shed 4 bases, with 17 bases lying between them. CDR1 is ENHRY, CDR2 SYGVKD, per germline. The CDR3 spells CAISSRAQRSETQYF. CDR3 DNA, as far as it was read: TGTGCCATCAGTAGCCGGGCCCAGCGGTCAGAGACC.

This clone came up a few times. The read is 3 residues too short to cover the CDR3 end, so that end is filled in from the germline J gene. The rearrangement joins TRBV20-1 to TRBJ1-2, with 7 bases fitting TRBD1. The germline CDR1 and CDR2 sequences are DFQATT and SNEGSKA (reference sequence). The trim removed 7 bases at V and 0 bases at J, leaving 5 bases unmatched. CDR3 size: 13 residues. CDR3 loop: CSGSTGPNYGYTF. The part of the CDR3 DNA that was read is TGCAGTGGTTCGACAGGGCCTAACTATGGC.

This clone was found many times. The CDR3: CASIRGSHMNTEAFF. The covered CDR3 bases are TGTGCCAGCATAAGGGGCAGTCACATGAACACTGAA. This rearrangement joins TRBV7-9 to TRBJ1-1, with D perhaps TRBD1 (5 bases). The CDR3 end falls 3 residues outside the read, so it is completed with the germline J gene. The CDR3 totals 15 residues. V lost 7 bases and J lost 0, with 15 bases in between. Germline V CDR1 and CDR2: SEHNR, FQNEAQ (reference sequence).

A remark on this clone: Read coverage stops 3 residues before the CDR3 terminus; the germline J gene supplies the remainder. The chain combines TRBV14 with TRBJ2-5, with unresolved D. Germline CDR1 and CDR2: SGHDN and FVKESK. This CDR3 has 14 amino acids. The sequenced CDR3 bases are TGTGCCAGCAGCCCCCCGGAAGCCACAGATACC. Protein sequence: CASSPPEATDT. The full CDR3 protein is CASSPPEATDTQYF.

This clone showed up many times. The read terminates 3 residues ahead of where the CDR3 ends, so the germline J gene completes it. This chain links TRBV5-1 with TRBJ2-5, with TRBD2 matching 8 bases. This CDR3 comprises 14 residues. Germline V lookup: CDR1 SGHRS, CDR2 YFSETQ. V dropped 2 bases and J dropped 2; count of bases not matched to a gene: 2. The CDR3 loop is CASSFGGGQETQYF. The sequenced part of the CDR3 DNA is TGCGCCAGCAGCTTCGGGGGGGGACAAGAGACC.

Of note for this clone: Coverage ceases 3 residues before the CDR3 finishes, and the germline J gene fills in the end. This chain uses TRBV7-2 with TRBJ1-1; possibly TRBD1 for D (6 bases). Trimming took 6 bases from V and 1 from J, leaving 9 bases between them. Germline V lookup: CDR1 SGHTA, CDR2 FQGNSA. The CDR3 totals 13 residues. Partial CDR3 DNA: TGTGCCAGCAGTAAACAGGGGAACACTGAA. Protein product: CASSKQGNTE. The CDR3, in full, reads CASSKQGNTEAFF.

This clone was seen at least ten times. The read finishes 3 residues shy of the CDR3 end, and the germline J gene is used to complete it. J is TRBJ1-5 and V is TRBV7-9, with 7 bases that match TRBD1. The germline V gene encodes CDR1 SEHNR and CDR2 FQNEAQ (reference sequence). Trimming removed 1 base from V and 1 base from J; junction bases left unmatched: 1. CDR3 size: 15 residues. This CDR3 reads CASSLEGASNQPQHF. CDR3 DNA, as far as it was read: TGTGCCAGCAGCTTAGAGGGGGCCAGCAATCAGCCC.

This clone was seen at least ten times. The CDR3 end lies 3 residues beyond the end of the read and is filled in from the germline J gene. The V gene is TRBV20-1, the J gene TRBJ2-1; D is unresolved. The length of the CDR3 is 14 residues. Trimming removed 2 bases at V and 3 bases at J, with 11 bases between. Germline loops: CDR1 DFQATT, CDR2 SNEGSKA (reference sequence). Incomplete CDR3 DNA: TGCAGTGCTAGATGGTGGCGGAACTACAATGAG. Its translation: CSARWWRNYNE. The complete CDR3 protein is CSARWWRNYNEQFF.

This clone was observed at least ten times. The sequenced fragment ends 3 residues before the CDR3 boundary, so the rest is inferred from the germline J gene. V usage is TRBV30 and J usage is TRBJ2-7, with D hard to call. Trimming pared 1 base from V and 2 bases from J, leaving 9 bases between. Germline V gene data show CDR1 as GTSNPN and CDR2 as SVGIG (reference sequence). The CDR3 totals 13 residues. The CDR3 loop reads CAWSGTATYEQYF. CDR3 DNA (partial): TGTGCCTGGAGTGGAACAGCCACCTACGAG.

This clone was seen at least ten times. The part of the CDR3 DNA that was read is TGTGCCAGCAGTGACTGGACCCTAAGGGGGTCTGGGGCCAACGTC. It is translated as CASSDWTLRGSGANV. The complete CDR3 protein is CASSDWTLRGSGANVLTF. J is TRBJ2-6 and V is TRBV6-4, with D tentatively TRBD1 (6 bases). The read terminates 3 residues ahead of where the CDR3 ends, so the germline J gene completes it. V lost 1 base, J lost 1 base, and 14 bases lay in between. Germline loops: CDR1 MRHNA, CDR2 SNTAGT. There are 18 residues in the CDR3.

This clone was detected many times. The read ends 3 residues shy of where the CDR3 ends; the end is completed using the germline J gene. The V and J genes are TRBV5-1 and TRBJ1-4, with D tentatively TRBD1 (5 bases). V shed 4 bases and J shed 7 bases, with 14 bases lying between them. There are 14 residues in the CDR3. Germline loops: CDR1 SGHRS, CDR2 YFSETQ. The CDR3: CASSPTALREKLFF. The DNA read from the CDR3 is TGCGCCAGCAGCCCGACAGCCCTGCGTGAAAAA. Together with reference TRBV5-1 and TRBJ1-4, the CDR3 gives the full variable domain: KAGVTQTPRYLIKTRGQQVTLSCSPISGHRSVSWYQQTPGQGLQFLFEYFSETQRNKGNFPGRFSGRQFSNSRSEMNVSTLELGDSALYLCASSPTALREKLFFGSGTQLSVL.